Listed below are T cell receptor beta chains from one sample, sequenced in a study of shared clonotypes between healthy human individuals. The table came from immunoSEQ multiplex PCR; TCRdb's copy has only in-frame clones and leaves some out. The data show roughly 2 million clones, about 95% seen once. The sequencing input was naive CD8+ T cells sorted from blood. These receptors all stem from a man aged 18 to 30 in good health. Both conserved end residues are part of each CDR3. The D gene is left open where the match is weak. Where a row states a size, it is once, few, many or the class of an expanded clone; other rows omit it.

clone size	V gene	J gene	D gene	CDR3 DNA	CDR3 protein
-	TRBV5-1	TRBJ2-7	-	TGCGCCAGCAGTCCTGATCCAGGAGGCCGTGGCTACGAGCAGTACTTC	CASSPDPGGRGYEQYF
-	TRBV27	TRBJ2-7	-	TGTGCCAGCAGTTTAGGCGGCGTGAGCTCCTACGAGCAGTACTTC	CASSLGGVSSYEQYF
-	TRBV6-6	TRBJ1-2	-	TGTGCCAGCAGTTCGACAGCGGGAGGCTACACCTTC	CASSSTAGGYTF
few	TRBV19	TRBJ2-7	-	TGTGCCAGTAGTATTGGAGGGCACGAGCAGTACTTC	CASSIGGHEQYF
-	TRBV4-1	TRBJ2-7	TRBD2	TGCGCCAGCAGTCTTCTAGCGGGGGGGAGATACGAGCAGTACTTC	CASSLLAGGRYEQYF
-	TRBV5-6	TRBJ2-1	TRBD2	TGTGCCAGCAGCTTGGATCTAGCGGGAGTTAATGAGCAGTTCTTC	CASSLDLAGVNEQFF
-	TRBV27	TRBJ1-5	-	TGTGCCAGCAGTAAGATAGGACAGCCCCAGCATTTT	CASSKIGQPQHF
-	TRBV5-1	TRBJ2-7	TRBD2	TGCGCCAGCAGTCAACTAGCGGGAGGGTACGAGCAGTACTTC	CASSQLAGGYEQYF
-	TRBV5-4	TRBJ1-2	-	TGTGCCAGCAGCTTGCACGGAACCCCTAACTATGGCTACACCTTC	CASSLHGTPNYGYTF
-	TRBV7-3	TRBJ1-5	TRBD1	TGTGCCAGCAGCAACCCGGGACAGGGTCCCCCACTCCGGTATCAGCCCCAGCATTTT	CASSNPGQGPPLRYQPQHF
-	TRBV7-9	TRBJ2-7	TRBD2	TGTGCCAGCAGCTTTAGCGGGGGGGCCGCCCACGAGCAGTACTTC	CASSFSGGAAHEQYF
-	TRBV4-1	TRBJ1-6	-	TGCGCCAGCAGCCAAGTAAGGACGGATTCACCCCTCCACTTT	CASSQVRTDSPLHF
-	TRBV6-6	TRBJ2-1	-	TGTGCCACCGGGCCACTTCGCAATGAGCAGTTCTTC	CATGPLRNEQFF
once	TRBV4-3	TRBJ1-1	-	TGCGCCAGCAGCCAAGATACTGCGGGTGGCACTGAAGCTTTCTTT	CASSQDTAGGTEAFF
-	TRBV14	TRBJ2-4	-	TGTGCCAGCAGCGAAGGCACGGCCTTGGGGCTTTCGGCCAAAAACATTCAGTACTTC	CASSEGTALGLSAKNIQYF
-	TRBV9	TRBJ2-5	TRBD2	TGTGCCAGCAGCCTCACGGGACTAGCGGATCAAGAGACCCAGTACTTC	CASSLTGLADQETQYF
-	TRBV9	TRBJ2-1	-	TGTGCCAGCAGCCCATCACCCGGAGCCTATGAGCAGTTCTTC	CASSPSPGAYEQFF
-	TRBV2	TRBJ2-3	-	TGTGCCAGCAGTGAGGGGGAAGGCACAGATACGCAGTATTTT	CASSEGEGTDTQYF
-	TRBV4-3	TRBJ2-7	-	TGCGCCAGCAGCCAAGACTCAGGGTCCGGCGAGCAGTACTTC	CASSQDSGSGEQYF
-	TRBV5-1	TRBJ2-7	TRBD1	TGCGCCAGCGGCCCCGGGACAGAGTACGAGCAGTACTTC	CASGPGTEYEQYF
-	TRBV5-6	TRBJ2-2	TRBD2	TGTGCCAGCAGCTCACCTAGCGGGAGGTTCACCGGGGAGCTGTTTTTT	CASSSPSGRFTGELFF
-	TRBV19	TRBJ1-2	-	TGTGCCAGTGGGGACACCGATTATGGCTACACCTTC	CASGDTDYGYTF
-	TRBV6-5	TRBJ2-1	-	TGTGCCAGCAGTTACGGGAAGCTTTACAATGAGCAGTTCTTC	CASSYGKLYNEQFF
once	TRBV30	TRBJ2-7	TRBD2	TGTGCCGGGACTAGCGGGATGACCTACGAGCAGTACTTC	CAGTSGMTYEQYF
-	TRBV2	TRBJ2-5	-	TGTGCCAGCTCTGGGAGAACAGAGACCCAGTACTTC	CASSGRTETQYF
-	TRBV12-5	TRBJ2-7	-	TGTGCTAGTGCCCTGTCTGGGACAAGTGGCTACGAGCAGTACTTC	CASALSGTSGYEQYF